This T cell receptor (beta chain) stems from a study of beta chain features in type 1 diabetes. Findings of the study overall: Type 1 diabetes patients showed a moderate but significant shortening of TCRB CDR3s in all four CD4+ subsets.

Expressed TCRB transcripts were sequenced after all isolated RNA was converted to cDNA. Clones were read by immunoSEQ multiplex PCR, and TCRdb kept only the in-frame ones, dropping some. The repertoire consists of around 130,000 clones, with around 8.8% occurring once and the leading ten covering around 0.7%. Trimming cost V 0 bases and J 4 bases, with 10 bases left between them. Germline V CDR1 and CDR2: SGHNT, YYREEE (reference sequence). CDR3 length: 14 residues. Comment on this clone: Antigen: not known.

Sequencing was done on a sample of central memory CD4+ T cells from blood. The chain recombines TRBV5-4 with TRBJ2-5; no reliable D call. This receptor was taken from a man aged 30 to 45 with type 1 diabetes. The CDR3 coding sequence is TGTGCCAGCAGCTTGGTATCTGGGCTAGAGACCCAGTACTTC. This encodes CASSLVSGLETQYF.